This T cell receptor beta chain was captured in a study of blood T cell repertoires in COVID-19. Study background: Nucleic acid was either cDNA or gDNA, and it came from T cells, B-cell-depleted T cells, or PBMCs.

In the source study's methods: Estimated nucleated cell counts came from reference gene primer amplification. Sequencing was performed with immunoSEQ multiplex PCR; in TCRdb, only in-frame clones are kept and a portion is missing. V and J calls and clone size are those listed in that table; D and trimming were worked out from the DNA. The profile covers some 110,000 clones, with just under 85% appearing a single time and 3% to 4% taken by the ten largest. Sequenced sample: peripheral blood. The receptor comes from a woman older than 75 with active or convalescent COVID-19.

CDR3 residues: CASSKTGGGEKLFF. Here the CDR3 DNA reads TGTGCCAGCAGCAAAACAGGGGGCGGTGAAAAACTGTTTTTT. This chain connects TRBV7-2 to TRBJ1-4; 9 bases agree with TRBD1. The CDR3 spans 14 residues. V shed 5 bases and J 7 bases; nucleotides not matched to a gene: 5. Germline V CDR1 and CDR2: SGHTA, FQGNSA.